This passage covers 20 T cell receptor beta chains from one sample sequenced in a study of blood T cell repertoires in COVID-19. Only in-frame clones appear in the TCRdb table, and some are missing; sequencing was by immunoSEQ multiplex PCR. The profile shows roughly 110,000 clones, 80% of them singletons. The sequencing input was peripheral blood. Source of these receptors: a man in his 70s with acute or convalescent COVID-19.

The chain joins TRBV19 to TRBJ1-2; 9 bases align to TRBD1. Germline V gene data show CDR1 as LNHDA and CDR2 as SQIVND (reference sequence). Germline trimming cut 0 bases from V and 4 bases from J; bases unmatched to any gene: 9. This CDR3 is built from 17 residues. The CDR3, as DNA: TGTGCCAGTAGTATAGAGGCGACAGGGGGAAACGGCTATGGCTACACCTTC. Its protein product is CASSIEATGGNGYGYTF.

The J gene is TRBJ2-5, the V gene TRBV2; TRBD2 matches 12 bases. The length of the CDR3 is 14 residues. Looked up from germline, CDR1 is SNHLY and CDR2 is FYNNEI. V trimming: 7 bases; J trimming: 5 bases; junction bases outside the gene matches: 5. The CDR3 nucleotides read TGTGCCAGCACTAGCGGGGGGGCCGCCGAGACCCAGTACTTC. This gives the protein CASTSGGAAETQYF.

The rearrangement joins TRBV9 to TRBJ2-3; 13 bases fit TRBD2. Germline V gives CDR1 SGDLS, CDR2 YYNGEE. V was clipped by 1 base and J by 6 bases; unmatched bases: 8. The CDR3 consists of 17 residues. The CDR3: CASSVRGLAGDSDTQYF. The CDR3 DNA sequence: TGTGCCAGCAGCGTAAGAGGACTAGCGGGGGACTCCGATACGCAGTATTTT.

This chain connects TRBV6-5 to TRBJ2-7; 8 bases match TRBD2. Trimming removed 7 bases from V and 0 bases from J; junction bases left unmatched: 8. Germline-derived CDR1 and CDR2 are MNHEY and SVGAGI. CDR3 length: 15 amino acids. The CDR3 reads CASTPTSGSSYEQYF. CDR3 DNA sequence: TGTGCCAGCACCCCAACTAGCGGAAGCTCCTACGAGCAGTACTTC.

To note about this clone: Other DNA variants within this sample encode the same CDR3. V and J are TRBV5-1 and TRBJ2-1; 10 bases are shared with TRBD2. Trimming took 2 bases from V and 2 from J; bases not matched to a gene: 1. This CDR3 has 15 residues. The germline gives CDR1 SGHRS, CDR2 YFSETQ. DNA of the CDR3: TGCGCCAGCAGCTTAACTAGCGGGGCCTACAATGAGCAGTTCTTC. Its translation: CASSLTSGAYNEQFF. Full variable domain (rest looked up from reference TRBV5-1 and TRBJ2-1): KAGVTQTPRYLIKTRGQQVTLSCSPISGHRSVSWYQQTPGQGLQFLFEYFSETQRNKGNFPGRFSGRQFSNSRSEMNVSTLELGDSALYLCASSLTSGAYNEQFFGPGTRLTVL.

This chain joins TRBV18 and TRBJ1-4; weak D call: TRBD1 (6 bases). The CDR3 runs 14 residues. In germline, CDR1 is KGHSH, CDR2 LQKENI. Trimming took off 8 bases at V and 3 bases at J, with 13 bases between the two ends. CDR3 residues: CASRPRGSNEKLFF. The CDR3 coding sequence is TGTGCCAGCCGCCCCAGGGGCTCTAATGAAAAACTGTTTTTT.

This clone was seen just once. The V gene is TRBV7-8, the J gene TRBJ2-2; 13 nucleotides line up with TRBD2. The CDR3 has 16 residues. Unmatched junction bases numbered 7, after V lost 5 bases and J lost 7 bases. The germline CDR1 and CDR2 sequences are SGHVS and FQNEAQ. CDR3 DNA sequence: TGTGCCAGCAGCCTCCGGACTAGCGGGGGCCACGGGGAGCTGTTTTTT. This translates into CASSLRTSGGHGELFF.

The V and J genes are TRBV5-1 and TRBJ1-4, with D possibly TRBD1 on 6 matching bases. The CDR3 contains 14 residues. The germline gives CDR1 SGHRS, CDR2 YFSETQ. Trimming shortened V by 6 bases and J by 8 bases, and 17 bases separated the two germline ends. The CDR3 nucleotides read TGCGCCAGCAAACCGGGGAGGGGGAACGAAAAACTGTTTTTT. Protein: CASKPGRGNEKLFF.

This chain uses TRBV5-1 with TRBJ1-6; 7 bases agree with TRBD1. CDR3 length: 14 residues. V was clipped by 5 bases and J by 3 bases; unmatched bases: 2. The germline V gene encodes CDR1 SGHRS and CDR2 YFSETQ. CDR3 in amino acids: CASSRDSYNSPLHF. The DNA of the CDR3 is TGCGCCAGCAGTCGGGACAGCTATAATTCACCCCTCCACTTT.

The rearrangement links TRBV18 to TRBJ1-1, with 8 bases identical to TRBD1. Germline V gene data show CDR1 as KGHSH and CDR2 as LQKENI. With 0 bases clipped from V and 2 bases from J, the junction kept 2 bases outside the gene matches. The CDR3 has 15 residues. The CDR3 loop is CASSPPQGANTEAFF. The CDR3 nucleotides are TGTGCCAGCTCACCACCGCAGGGGGCAAACACTGAAGCTTTCTTT.

The chain joins TRBV7-2 to TRBJ2-6, with D possibly matching TRBD1 (6 bases). The V gene lost 5 bases and the J gene lost 1 base, with 9 bases spanning the gap. CDR3 length: 15 residues. Per the germline V gene, CDR1 is SGHTA and CDR2 is FQGNSA. CDR3 bases: TGTGCCAGCAGCCCTGGGACATCTGGGGCCAACGTCCTGACTTTC. Encoded protein: CASSPGTSGANVLTF.

V gene TRBV7-3 combines with J gene TRBJ2-3, with D possibly being TRBD1 (6 bases). V shed 2 bases and J shed 0 bases, with 9 bases lying between them. The CDR3 runs 15 residues. Germline CDR1 SGHTA, CDR2 FQGTGA. In DNA, the CDR3 is TGTGCCAGCAGCTTACAGGGGATAAGCACAGATACGCAGTATTTT. Residues: CASSLQGISTDTQYF. Using reference TRBV7-3 and TRBJ2-3 for the parts outside the CDR3, the full variable domain is GAGVSQTPSNKVTEKGKYVELRCDPISGHTALYWYRQSLGQGPEFLIYFQGTGAADDSGLPNDRFFAVRPEGSVSTLKIQRTERGDSAVYLCASSLQGISTDTQYFGPGTRLTVL.

The J gene is TRBJ1-5, the V gene TRBV3-1 (or the pseudogene TRBV3-2); tentatively, D is TRBD1 (5 bases). The CDR3 runs 16 residues. Germline V gene lookup returns CDR1 LGHDT and CDR2 YNNKEL (reference sequence). Deletions cut 1 base from V and 3 bases from J, with 13 bases between. CDR3 region: CASSQGGRGVNQPQHF. Written as DNA, the CDR3 is TGTGCCAGCAGCCAAGGGGGACGGGGGGTCAATCAGCCCCAGCATTTT.

The CDR3 sequence is CASSLGTTSLIETQYF. Here the CDR3 DNA reads TGTGCCAGCAGCTTGGGGACGACTAGTTTAATAGAGACCCAGTACTTC. The chain combines TRBV13 with TRBJ2-5, with TRBD2 as a possible D gene (6 bases). Trimming shortened V by 3 bases and J by 4 bases, and 18 bases separated the two germline ends. Germline V lookup: CDR1 PRHDT, CDR2 FYEKMQ (reference sequence). This CDR3 has 16 residues.

This clone was observed a single time. The chain combines TRBV19 with TRBJ1-3; D is unclear. This CDR3 has 17 amino acids. CDR1 and CDR2 from the germline V gene are LNHDA and SQIVND (reference sequence). V was shortened by 7 bases and J by 0 bases, with 19 bases between the two germline ends. CDR3 in DNA: TGTGCCAGTACCCCTCAATGGGGAGCACGCTCTGGAAACACCATATATTTT. Translated, it gives CASTPQWGARSGNTIYF.

The chain carries TRBV19 and TRBJ1-4; TRBD1 aligns across 7 bases. The V and J ends lost 5 bases and 6 bases, in that order; junction bases with no gene match: 6. The CDR3 is 14 amino acids. Germline V lookup: CDR1 LNHDA, CDR2 SQIVND (reference sequence). The CDR3 region has the DNA TGTGCCAGTAGTCGAACAGGGGCCGATGAAAAACTGTTTTTT. Translation: CASSRTGADEKLFF.

V usage is TRBV18 and J usage is TRBJ2-7, with D maybe TRBD1 (6 bases). The CDR3 totals 14 residues. Germline CDR1 is KGHSH and CDR2 is LQKENI. The V end lost 6 bases, the J end lost 1 base, and 13 bases lay between the germline ends. The CDR3 DNA reads as TGTGCCAGCTCCTCCGGGACACGTTCCTACGAGCAGTACTTC. This codes for CASSSGTRSYEQYF.

The V gene is TRBV6-5, the J gene TRBJ2-1, with 9 bases aligning to TRBD2. V lost 6 bases and J lost 7; bases outside the gene matches: 10. Germline lookup yields CDR1 MNHEY and CDR2 SVGAGI. CDR3 length: 15 amino acids. The CDR3 DNA reads TGTGCCAGCAGGAATGGCGGGGGGGCCCGGAATGAGCAGTTCTTC. Amino acids: CASRNGGGARNEQFF.

In this sample, this clone turned up once. The V gene is TRBV7-8, the J gene TRBJ1-1; no reliable D call. CDR1 and CDR2 (germline): SGHVS, FQNEAQ. V lost 5 bases, J lost 4 bases, and 17 bases lay in between. CDR3 size: 15 residues. The CDR3 protein is CASSRSQSRGTEAFF. CDR3 nucleotides: TGTGCCAGCAGCCGCTCTCAGAGTCGCGGCACTGAAGCTTTCTTT. Looking up the rest from reference TRBV7-8 and TRBJ1-1 gives the full variable domain: GAGVSQSPRYKVAKRGQDVALRCDPISGHVSLFWYQQALGQGPEFLTYFQNEAQLDKSGLPSDRFFAERPEGSVSTLKIQRTQQEDSAVYLCASSRSQSRGTEAFFGQGTRLTVV.

The chain uses TRBV2 and TRBJ1-1, with 9 bases that match TRBD1. This CDR3 has 14 residues. The germline CDR1 and CDR2 sequences are SNHLY and FYNNEI. The junction had 6 bases not matched to a gene; V was cut back by 6 bases and J by 4 bases. CDR3 in amino acids: CASREQGAGTEAFF. CDR3 sequence (DNA): TGTGCCAGCAGGGAACAGGGGGCGGGCACTGAAGCTTTCTTT.